A single sample is the source of the 24 T cell receptor beta chains below, sequenced in a study of cytomegalovirus exposure and HLA in healthy donors. TCRdb's table, derived via immunoSEQ multiplex PCR, lists solely in-frame clones and lacks some. Of a few hundred thousand clones in the sample, more than 80% are singletons; the top ten hold 0.7% to 0.85%. What was sequenced was PBMCs. All receptors derive from a woman between 18 and 30 years old in good health and CMV-seronegative.

V is TRBV7-8 and J is TRBJ2-1, with 11 bases identical to TRBD2. Germline trimming cut 1 base from V and 1 base from J; bases unmatched to any gene: 0. CDR3 length equals 16 residues. CDR1 and CDR2 from the germline V gene are SGHVS and FQNEAQ. This chain's CDR3 is CASSLGLAGSYNEQFF. In DNA form, the CDR3 reads TGTGCCAGCAGCTTAGGACTAGCGGGGTCCTACAATGAGCAGTTCTTC.

The chain joins TRBV4-2 to TRBJ1-1; unclear D gene. Germline CDR1 is LGHNA and CDR2 is YNFKEQ. This CDR3 is 14 amino acids long. V was trimmed by 4 bases and J by 0 bases, leaving 9 bases between them. CDR3 residues: CASSRGQLNTEAFF. The CDR3 DNA reads as TGTGCCAGCAGCCGCGGGCAGCTGAACACTGAAGCTTTCTTT.

As regards this clone: Just one base apart from a much larger clone, this may be a read error. This chain connects TRBV5-8 to TRBJ2-7; the match to TRBD1 covers 7 bases. J lost 3 bases, V lost 3 bases, and 0 bases had no gene match. This CDR3 has 12 residues. CDR1 SGHTS and CDR2 YDEGEE come from the germline V gene. The CDR3 DNA sequence: TGTGCCAGCAGCTGGGACAGCTACGAGCAGTACTTC. It is translated as CASSWDSYEQYF.

The chain has TRBV27 and TRBJ2-7; TRBD1 agrees at 10 bases. The germline V gene encodes CDR1 MNHEY and CDR2 SMNVEV (reference sequence). The V gene end was trimmed by 7 bases and the J gene end by 3 bases; junction bases not matched to a gene: 9. The length of the CDR3 is 15 residues. The CDR3 reads CASKINRDRGYEQYF. DNA for the CDR3: TGTGCCAGCAAAATCAACCGGGACAGGGGCTACGAGCAGTACTTC.

CDR3 nucleotide sequence: TGTGCCAGCAGCCAGGGGACAGGGGGCTTGAACTATGGCTACACCTTC. Translating it yields CASSQGTGGLNYGYTF. The chain is built from TRBV4-2 and TRBJ1-2; 12 bases agree with TRBD1. Trimming at V came to 3 bases and at J to 2 bases, leaving 4 bases not matched to a gene. The CDR3 extends over 16 amino acids. The germline V gene encodes CDR1 LGHNA and CDR2 YNFKEQ.

The chain carries TRBV7-2 and TRBJ2-5; no definite D call. Looked up from germline, CDR1 is SGHTA and CDR2 is FQGNSA. The CDR3 is 13 residues long. V dropped 3 bases and J dropped 5 bases, with 10 bases sitting between them. CDR3 nucleotide sequence: TGTGCCAGCAGCTTGATGGAGTTCGAGACCCAGTACTTC. It is translated as CASSLMEFETQYF. Full variable domain (rest looked up from reference TRBV7-2 and TRBJ2-5): GAGVSQSPSNKVTEKGKDVELRCDPISGHTALYWYRQSLGQGLEFLIYFQGNSAPDKSGLPSDRFSAERTGGSVSTLTIQRTQQEDSAVYLCASSLMEFETQYFGPGTRLLVL.

The CDR3 nucleotides read TGTGCCAGCAGCCTAGGCGGACTAGCGGATCGACCCTACGAGCAGTACTTC. It encodes CASSLGGLADRPYEQYF. The V and J genes are TRBV11-2 and TRBJ2-7; TRBD2 agrees at 10 bases. The CDR3 has 17 amino acids. The V gene's germline CDR1 is SGHAT and CDR2 FQNNGV. The ends lost 5 bases at V and 2 bases at J; junction bases unmatched: 12. Combining the CDR3 with reference TRBV11-2 and TRBJ2-7 gives the whole variable domain EAGVAQSPRYKIIEKRQSVAFWCNPISGHATLYWYQQILGQGPKLLIQFQNNGVVDDSQLPKDRFSAERLKGVDSTLKIQPAKLEDSAVYLCASSLGGLADRPYEQYFGPGTRLTVT.

J is TRBJ1-1 and V is TRBV29-1; D remains ambiguous. Trimming removed 7 bases from V and 1 base from J, with 7 bases in between. The germline CDR1 and CDR2 sequences are SQVTM and ANQGSEA. The CDR3 runs 11 residues. As DNA, the CDR3 is TGCAGCGCCGGAGAGAACACTGAAGCTTTCTTT. This translates into CSAGENTEAFF.

The chain joins TRBV27 to TRBJ1-4; TRBD1 is a possible D gene (6 bases). The CDR3 has 13 amino acids. The germline V gene encodes CDR1 MNHEY and CDR2 SMNVEV (reference sequence). V shed 8 bases and J shed 4 bases, with 11 bases lying between them. The CDR3 nucleotides read TGTGCCAGCTGGGGACACCGTAATGAAAAACTGTTTTTT. As protein: CASWGHRNEKLFF.

The chain joins TRBV19 to TRBJ2-1; D is possibly TRBD2 (6 bases). With 3 bases removed from V and 10 bases from J, the gap between germline ends came to 16 bases. CDR3 size: 14 residues. The germline CDR1 and CDR2 sequences are LNHDA and SQIVND (reference sequence). CDR3 sequence: CASSIPGGREEQFF. The CDR3 nucleotides are TGTGCCAGTAGTATTCCCGGTGGCCGGGAGGAGCAGTTCTTC.

This clone appeared a single time. The V gene is TRBV2, the J gene TRBJ1-1; D might be TRBD1 (5 bases). The CDR3 has 12 residues. From germline, CDR1 is SNHLY and CDR2 FYNNEI. The V end lost 8 bases, the J end lost 2 bases, and 9 bases lay between the germline ends. The CDR3 DNA is TGTGCCAGCGTGACAGTTAACACTGAAGCTTTCTTT. Amino acid sequence: CASVTVNTEAFF.

This clone was counted between two and nine times. The same CDR3 can be traced to other DNA sequences in this sample. The chain carries TRBV15 and TRBJ1-1; D not certain. Between the trimmed V and J ends, which lost 0 bases and 10 bases, there was a span of 12 bases. CDR1 is LNHNV and CDR2 is YYDKDF in the germline V gene (reference sequence). The CDR3 sequence is 13 residues long. The CDR3 nucleotides read TGTGCCACCAGCAGAGAGGGGTTGGGAGGAGCTTTCTTT. Translated, it gives CATSREGLGGAFF. Full variable domain (remainder filled in from reference TRBV15 and TRBJ1-1): DAMVIQNPRYQVTQFGKPVTLSCSQTLNHNVMYWYQQKSSQAPKLLFHYYDKDFNNEADTPDNFQSRRPNTSFCFLDIRSPGLGDTAMYLCATSREGLGGAFFGQGTRLTVV.

This clone turned up a few times. V is TRBV9 and J is TRBJ2-3; TRBD1 aligns across 8 bases. The J segment lost 2 bases and the V segment lost 3 bases, leaving 5 bases of the junction unmatched. Per the germline V gene, CDR1 is SGDLS and CDR2 is YYNGEE. The CDR3 contains 15 residues. CDR3 sequence reads: CASSARTGPTDTQYF. The CDR3 bases are TGTGCCAGCAGCGCAAGGACAGGGCCCACAGATACGCAGTATTTT. The whole variable domain, remainder taken from reference TRBV9 and TRBJ2-3, is DSGVTQTPKHLITATGQRVTLRCSPRSGDLSVYWYQQSLDQGLQFLIQYYNGEERAKGNILERFSAQQFPDLHSELNLSSLELGDSALYFCASSARTGPTDTQYFGPGTRLTVL.

The rearrangement links TRBV4-3 to TRBJ2-4; 8 nucleotides match TRBD1. The CDR3 loop spans 13 amino acids. The germline gives CDR1 LGHNA, CDR2 YSLEER. V lost 4 bases, J lost 4 bases, and 0 bases stayed unmatched. CDR3 in amino acids: CASSRTGKNIQYF. CDR3 DNA: TGCGCCAGCAGCCGGACAGGGAAAAACATTCAGTACTTC.

Only a few counts were recorded for this clone. The CDR3 spells CASKFTAGNEQFF. The CDR3 DNA sequence: TGTGCCAGCAAATTCACGGCAGGTAATGAGCAGTTCTTC. The rearrangement links TRBV27 to TRBJ2-1; D call uncertain. Germline CDR1 is MNHEY and CDR2 is SMNVEV (reference sequence). This CDR3 spans 13 amino acids. Trimming shortened V by 7 bases and J by 7 bases, and 14 bases separated the two germline ends.

This clone was detected a few times. The chain uses TRBV27 and TRBJ1-2, with D uncertain. Germline V CDR1 and CDR2: MNHEY, SMNVEV (reference sequence). The germline V and J ends were trimmed by 5 bases and 4 bases, with 8 bases remaining between them. The CDR3 runs 12 residues. CDR3 nucleotide sequence: TGTGCCAGCAGTCCCGCGGGCTATGGCTACACCTTC. It is translated as CASSPAGYGYTF.

The chain joins TRBV9 to TRBJ2-1; TRBD2 matches at 9 bases. With 3 bases clipped from V and 5 bases from J, the junction kept 6 bases outside the gene matches. The CDR3 has 15 residues. CDR1 is SGDLS, CDR2 YYNGEE, per germline. Here the CDR3 reads CASSAGTSPNNEQFF. DNA of the CDR3: TGTGCCAGCAGCGCCGGGACTAGCCCAAACAATGAGCAGTTCTTC. The full variable domain, rest sourced from reference TRBV9 and TRBJ2-1, is DSGVTQTPKHLITATGQRVTLRCSPRSGDLSVYWYQQSLDQGLQFLIQYYNGEERAKGNILERFSAQQFPDLHSELNLSSLELGDSALYFCASSAGTSPNNEQFFGPGTRLTVL.

This chain uses TRBV5-6 with TRBJ2-7; 9 positions match TRBD2. Trimming cost V 4 bases and J 4 bases; bases outside gene matches: 15. The CDR3 is 17 residues long. Germline lookup yields CDR1 SGHDT and CDR2 YYEEEE. CDR3 DNA sequence: TGTGCCAGCAGCGACGCCCCCGGAGCGGGAGGTAGTTACGAGCAGTACTTC. It encodes CASSDAPGAGGSYEQYF.

The chain has TRBV5-6 and TRBJ2-7; D perhaps matches TRBD1 (6 bases). Trimming cost V 4 bases and J 2 bases, with 13 bases left between them. Germline CDR1 is SGHDT and CDR2 is YYEEEE. CDR3 size: 14 residues. The CDR3, as DNA: TGTGCCAGCAGCGTGAGTGGGGACACCTACGAGCAGTACTTC. Translating it yields CASSVSGDTYEQYF.

CDR3 region: CASSLGATGISNEQFF. In DNA form, the CDR3 reads TGTGCCAGCAGCTTAGGCGCGACAGGGATAAGCAATGAGCAGTTCTTC. The rearrangement uses TRBV7-9 and TRBJ2-1, with TRBD1 matching 7 bases. The CDR3 is made up of 16 amino acids. Germline CDR1 reads SEHNR; CDR2 reads FQNEAQ (reference sequence). Germline trimming cut 1 base from V and 6 bases from J; bases unmatched to any gene: 9.

Only a few counts were recorded for this clone. This chain links TRBV15 with TRBJ2-7; D perhaps matches TRBD1 (5 bases). The CDR3 spans 16 residues. Germline V CDR1 and CDR2: LNHNV, YYDKDF (reference sequence). V gave up 0 bases and J gave up 3 bases, with 15 bases separating them. CDR3: CATSRDLAGNGYEQYF. The CDR3 nucleotides are TGTGCCACCAGCAGAGATCTGGCAGGGAATGGCTACGAGCAGTACTTC.

The V call is TRBV27, the J call TRBJ2-5, with D possibly TRBD1 on 6 matching bases. The V and J ends lost 5 bases and 4 bases respectively, with 14 bases between them. Germline V CDR1 and CDR2: MNHEY, SMNVEV (reference sequence). CDR3 length: 14 amino acids. In nucleotides, the CDR3 is TGTGCCAGCAGTCTCGACAGGAATGTAGAGACCCAGTACTTC. Protein product: CASSLDRNVETQYF.

On this clone: The same CDR3 arises from other DNA sequences in this sample as well. The chain is built from TRBV7-2 and TRBJ2-7; D gene unclear. The length of the CDR3 is 14 residues. V was shortened by 1 base and J by 1 base, with 8 bases between the two germline ends. In germline, CDR1 is SGHTA, CDR2 FQGNSA. CDR3 nucleotides: TGTGCCAGCAGCTTAGGCTGGCCTTCCTACGAGCAGTACTTC. Amino acids: CASSLGWPSYEQYF.

This clone was found once. This chain links TRBV7-8 with TRBJ1-5; perhaps TRBD1 as D (6 bases). Trimming took off 5 bases at V and 0 bases at J, with 11 bases between the two ends. The length of the CDR3 is 15 residues. The V gene's germline CDR1 is SGHVS and CDR2 FQNEAQ. The CDR3 nucleotides read TGTGCCAGCAGCCCCCAGGGGCGTAGCAATCAGCCCCAGCATTTT. This sequence encodes CASSPQGRSNQPQHF.